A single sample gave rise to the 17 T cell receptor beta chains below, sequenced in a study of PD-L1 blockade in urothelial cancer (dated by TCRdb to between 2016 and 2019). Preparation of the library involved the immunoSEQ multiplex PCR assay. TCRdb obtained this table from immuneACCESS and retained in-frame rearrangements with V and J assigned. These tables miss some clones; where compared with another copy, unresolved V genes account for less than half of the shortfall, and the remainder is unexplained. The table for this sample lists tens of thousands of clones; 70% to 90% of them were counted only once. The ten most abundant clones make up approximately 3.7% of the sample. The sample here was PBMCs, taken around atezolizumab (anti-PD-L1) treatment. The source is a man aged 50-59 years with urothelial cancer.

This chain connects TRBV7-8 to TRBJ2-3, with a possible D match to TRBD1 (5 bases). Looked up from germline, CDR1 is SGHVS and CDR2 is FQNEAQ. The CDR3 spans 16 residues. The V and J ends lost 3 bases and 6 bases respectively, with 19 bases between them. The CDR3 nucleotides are TGTGCCAGCAGCTTGGGGTGGCAGGGCGCGAGGGATACGCAGTATTTT. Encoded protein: CASSLGWQGARDTQYF.

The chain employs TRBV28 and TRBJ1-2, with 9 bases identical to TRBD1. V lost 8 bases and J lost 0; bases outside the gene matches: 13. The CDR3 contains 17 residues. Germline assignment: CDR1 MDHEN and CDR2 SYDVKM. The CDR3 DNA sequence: TGTGCCAGCCGCACCCCCGGGACAGGGCGAACTAACTATGGCTACACCTTC. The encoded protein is CASRTPGTGRTNYGYTF.

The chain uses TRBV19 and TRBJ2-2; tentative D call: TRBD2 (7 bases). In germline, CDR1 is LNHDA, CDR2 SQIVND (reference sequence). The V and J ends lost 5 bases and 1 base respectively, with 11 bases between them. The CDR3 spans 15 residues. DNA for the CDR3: TGTGCCAGTAGTGCGGGGGCGTGGAACACCGGGGAGCTGTTTTTT. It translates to CASSAGAWNTGELFF.

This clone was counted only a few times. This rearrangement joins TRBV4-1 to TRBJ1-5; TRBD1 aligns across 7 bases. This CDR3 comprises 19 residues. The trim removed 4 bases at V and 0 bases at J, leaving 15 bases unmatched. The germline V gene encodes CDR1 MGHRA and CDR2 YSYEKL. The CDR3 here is CASSPFIAGGFGSNQPQHF. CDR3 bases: TGCGCCAGCAGCCCGTTTATAGCAGGGGGTTTCGGTAGCAATCAGCCCCAGCATTTT.

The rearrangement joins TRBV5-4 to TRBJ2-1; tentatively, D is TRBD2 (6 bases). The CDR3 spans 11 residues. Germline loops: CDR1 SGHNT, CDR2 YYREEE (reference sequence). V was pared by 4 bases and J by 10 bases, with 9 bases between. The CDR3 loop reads CASSGGLEQFF. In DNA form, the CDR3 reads TGTGCCAGCAGCGGGGGACTGGAGCAGTTCTTC.

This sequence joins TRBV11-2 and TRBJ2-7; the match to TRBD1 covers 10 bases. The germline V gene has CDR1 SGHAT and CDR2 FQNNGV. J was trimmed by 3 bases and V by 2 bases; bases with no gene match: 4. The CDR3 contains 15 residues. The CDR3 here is CASSLPGQGSYEQYF. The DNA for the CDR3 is TGTGCCAGCAGCTTACCGGGACAGGGGAGCTACGAGCAGTACTTC.

CDR3 DNA sequence: TGTGCCACCTCCCGGGACAGGGTTATAATTGGAAACACCATATATTTT. Encoded protein: CATSRDRVIIGNTIYF. This rearrangement joins TRBV2 to TRBJ1-3, with 9 bases lining up with TRBD1. Germline trimming cut 10 bases from V and 3 bases from J; bases unmatched to any gene: 13. The CDR3 loop spans 16 amino acids. Germline values: CDR1 SNHLY, CDR2 FYNNEI.

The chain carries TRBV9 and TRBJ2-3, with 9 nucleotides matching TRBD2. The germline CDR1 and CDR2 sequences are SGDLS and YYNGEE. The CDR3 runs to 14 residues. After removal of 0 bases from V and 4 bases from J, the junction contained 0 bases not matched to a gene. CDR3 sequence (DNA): TGTGCCAGCAGCGTAGGCGGGGGGGCAGATACGCAGTATTTT. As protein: CASSVGGGADTQYF.

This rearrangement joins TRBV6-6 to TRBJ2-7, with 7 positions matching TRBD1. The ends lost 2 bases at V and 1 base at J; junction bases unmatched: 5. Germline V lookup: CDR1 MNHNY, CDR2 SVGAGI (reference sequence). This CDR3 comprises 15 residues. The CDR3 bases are TGTGCCAGCAGTTACGGGTCAGGGGGATCCTACGAGCAGTACTTC. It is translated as CASSYGSGGSYEQYF.

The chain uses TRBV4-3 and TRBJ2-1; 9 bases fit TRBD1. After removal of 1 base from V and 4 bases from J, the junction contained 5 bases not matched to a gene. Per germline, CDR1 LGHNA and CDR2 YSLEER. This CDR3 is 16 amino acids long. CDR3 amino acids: CASSQAQGARYNEQFF. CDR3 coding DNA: TGCGCCAGCAGCCAAGCACAGGGGGCCCGATACAATGAGCAGTTCTTC.

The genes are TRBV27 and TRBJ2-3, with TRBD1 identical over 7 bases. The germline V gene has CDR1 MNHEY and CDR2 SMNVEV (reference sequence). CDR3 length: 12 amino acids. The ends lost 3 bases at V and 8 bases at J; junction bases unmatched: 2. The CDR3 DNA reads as TGTGCCAGCAGTTTTCCAGGGGGTACGCAGTATTTT. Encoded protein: CASSFPGGTQYF.

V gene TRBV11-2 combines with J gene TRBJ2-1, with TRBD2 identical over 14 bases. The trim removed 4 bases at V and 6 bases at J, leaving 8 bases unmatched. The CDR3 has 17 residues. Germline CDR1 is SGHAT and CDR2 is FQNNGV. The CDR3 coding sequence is TGTGCCAGCAGCTCTAGGCGCGGGACTAGCGGGAGCAATGAGCAGTTCTTC. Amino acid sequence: CASSSRRGTSGSNEQFF.

The CDR3 loop reads CASSIYPDSGYGYTF. In nucleotides, the CDR3 is TGTGCCAGTAGTATTTACCCGGACTCGGGCTATGGCTACACCTTC. This chain connects TRBV19 to TRBJ1-2; D unclear. The germline V and J ends were trimmed by 3 bases and 4 bases, with 15 bases remaining between them. The CDR3 totals 15 residues. Germline-derived CDR1 and CDR2 are LNHDA and SQIVND (reference sequence).

CDR3 in DNA: TGCGCCAGCAGCTTATATGGTTCTTTAGGCACAGATACGCAGTATTTT. It specifies CASSLYGSLGTDTQYF. This sequence joins TRBV5-1 and TRBJ2-3; D not certain. This CDR3 is 16 amino acids long. The germline CDR1 and CDR2 sequences are SGHRS and YFSETQ. V dropped 2 bases and J dropped 1 base, with 14 bases sitting between them. Drawing the rest from reference TRBV5-1 and TRBJ2-3, the complete variable domain is KAGVTQTPRYLIKTRGQQVTLSCSPISGHRSVSWYQQTPGQGLQFLFEYFSETQRNKGNFPGRFSGRQFSNSRSEMNVSTLELGDSALYLCASSLYGSLGTDTQYFGPGTRLTVL.

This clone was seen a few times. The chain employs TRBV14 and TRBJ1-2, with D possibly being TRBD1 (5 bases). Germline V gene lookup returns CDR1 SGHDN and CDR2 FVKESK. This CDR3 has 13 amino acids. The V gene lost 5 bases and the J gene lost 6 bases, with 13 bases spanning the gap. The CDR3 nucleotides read TGTGCCAGCAGCTCTTCAGGGATAGATGGCTACACCTTC. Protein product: CASSSSGIDGYTF.

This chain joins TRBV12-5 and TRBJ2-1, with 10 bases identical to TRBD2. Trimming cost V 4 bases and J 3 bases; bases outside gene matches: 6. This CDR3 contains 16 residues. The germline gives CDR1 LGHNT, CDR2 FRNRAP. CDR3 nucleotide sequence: TGTGCTAGTGGTTCTCTACTAGCGGGACTCTACAATGAGCAGTTCTTC. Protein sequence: CASGSLLAGLYNEQFF.

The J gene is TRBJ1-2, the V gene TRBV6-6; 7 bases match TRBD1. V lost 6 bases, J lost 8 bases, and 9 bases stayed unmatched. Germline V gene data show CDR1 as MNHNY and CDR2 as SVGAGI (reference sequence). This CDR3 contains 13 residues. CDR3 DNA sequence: TGTGCCAGCAGCCCCTGGACAGGCGTCGGCTACACCTTC. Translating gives CASSPWTGVGYTF.